The 7 T cell receptor beta chains below come from one sample, sequenced in a study of regulatory T cells in long-lasting Graves disease. The authors built TCR beta libraries using iRepertoire HTBI primers and Arm-PCR of CDR3 regions. Using its own MiXCR run on the multiplex PCR reads, TCRdb lists one record per CDR3 protein. The data hold about 220,000 distinct CDR3 sequences, with approximately 19% observed a single time. As for time point: newly diagnosed GD, antithyroid drugs for less than 3 months. Construction of the TCR library relied on RNA isolated from PBMCs. These same records also appear under a second study, on T cells in Graves' hyperthyroidism and ophthalmopathy.

The source material was peripheral blood mononuclear cells (PBMCs), sampled at new diagnosis, from a patient treated with antithyroid drugs. These TCRs come from a woman younger than 45 with Graves disease.

This clonotype has more than one count but fewer than ten. This chain connects TRBV7-9 to TRBJ2-3, with D possibly matching TRBD2 (6 bases). The CDR3 has 12 amino acids. Trimming removed 5 bases from V and 6 bases from J, with 9 bases in between. The V gene's germline CDR1 is SEHNR and CDR2 FQNEAQ (reference sequence). The CDR3 is CASSLDYDTQYF. The CDR3 DNA follows: TGTGCCAGCAGCCTGGACTACGATACGCAGTATTTT.

The V gene is TRBV7-8, the J gene TRBJ2-1; the match to TRBD1 covers 7 bases. V was pared by 2 bases and J by 6 bases, with 10 bases of the junction left unmatched. CDR1 is SGHVS, CDR2 FQNEAQ, per germline. The CDR3 is 16 residues long. In DNA form, the CDR3 reads TGTGCCAGCAGCTTATTAGAGGGGGCCTTATCCAATGAGCAGTTCTTC. Translated, it gives CASSLLEGALSNEQFF. Full variable domain (missing parts from reference TRBV7-8 and TRBJ2-1): GAGVSQSPRYKVAKRGQDVALRCDPISGHVSLFWYQQALGQGPEFLTYFQNEAQLDKSGLPSDRFFAERPEGSVSTLKIQRTQQEDSAVYLCASSLLEGALSNEQFFGPGTRLTVL.

At least ten counts were recorded for this clonotype. The chain couples TRBV19 to TRBJ2-2; 7 nucleotides agree with TRBD1. The V gene end was trimmed by 10 bases and the J gene end by 0 bases; junction bases not matched to a gene: 14. Germline lookup yields CDR1 LNHDA and CDR2 SQIVND (reference sequence). The CDR3 loop spans 17 amino acids. The CDR3 bases are TGTGCCAACCGAATTGGACAGGAGTCTTCGAACACCGGGGAGCTGTTTTTT. Translated, it gives CANRIGQESSNTGELFF. Looking up the rest from reference TRBV19 and TRBJ2-2 gives the full variable domain: DGGITQSPKYLFRKEGQNVTLSCEQNLNHDAMYWYRQDPGQGLRLIYYSQIVNDFQKGDIAEGYSVSREKKESFPLTVTSAQKNPTAFYLCANRIGQESSNTGELFFGEGSRLTVL.

This clonotype was detected a few times. The rearrangement links TRBV19 to TRBJ2-1; no reliable D call. The CDR3 is 15 residues long. Between the trimmed V and J ends, which lost 6 bases and 0 bases, there was a span of 12 bases. CDR1 and CDR2 from the germline V gene are LNHDA and SQIVND (reference sequence). The CDR3 bases are TGTGCCAGTAGGAGGACGTCAAGCTCCTACAATGAGCAGTTCTTC. Translation gives CASRRTSSSYNEQFF.

In its sample, this clonotype was seen many times. The chain recombines TRBV20-1 with TRBJ2-4, with TRBD2 matching 10 bases. J was trimmed by 7 bases and V by 5 bases; bases with no gene match: 17. CDR1 DFQATT and CDR2 SNEGSKA come from the germline V gene (reference sequence). The CDR3 extends over 17 amino acids. CDR3 amino acids: CSAFPDLLAGVENIQYF. The DNA of the CDR3 is TGCAGTGCTTTCCCGGATCTTCTAGCGGGAGTCGAGAACATTCAGTACTTC.

This clonotype was recorded at least ten times. The chain links TRBV2 to TRBJ2-1; 11 nucleotides match TRBD2. The CDR3 consists of 17 residues. The germline gives CDR1 SNHLY, CDR2 FYNNEI. With 10 bases clipped from V and 1 base from J, the junction kept 12 bases outside the gene matches. The CDR3 DNA follows: TGTGCCACCCAGGGGAGGGCTAGCGGGAGGTCCTACAATGAGCAGTTCTTC. Protein sequence: CATQGRASGRSYNEQFF. Full variable domain (remainder filled in from reference TRBV2 and TRBJ2-1): EPEVTQTPSHQVTQMGQEVILRCVPISNHLYFYWYRQILGQKVEFLVSFYNNEISEKSEIFDDQFSVERPDGSNFTLKIRSTKLEDSAMYFCATQGRASGRSYNEQFFGPGTRLTVL.

Ten or more counts support this clonotype. V is TRBV19 and J is TRBJ2-7, with TRBD2 as a possible D gene (6 bases). Germline V CDR1 and CDR2: LNHDA, SQIVND (reference sequence). The V and J ends lost 6 bases and 1 base respectively, with 16 bases between them. The CDR3 contains 15 residues. The CDR3 nucleotides read TGTGCCAGTAGCCTGATTAGCGGAGGATCCTACGAGCAGTACTTC. This translates into CASSLISGGSYEQYF.